These 13 T cell receptor beta chains came from one sample sequenced in a study of PD-L1 blockade in urothelial cancer. The method was immunoSEQ multiplex PCR; TCRdb's version includes in-frame clones alone and lacks a portion of them. The sample holds 90,000 or so clones; 85% to 90% are singletons and the top ten take about 1.6%. Indicated time point: pretreatment peripheral blood. The sequencing used PBMCs, collected around atezolizumab (anti-PD-L1) treatment. These receptors were obtained from a man aged 55 to 70 with urothelial cancer.

The chain is built from TRBV30 and TRBJ1-3, with D tentatively TRBD1 (5 bases). Trimming took off 1 base at V and 4 bases at J, with 11 bases between the two ends. There are 14 residues in the CDR3. Germline lookup yields CDR1 GTSNPN and CDR2 SVGIG (reference sequence). The CDR3 here is CAWSAGDFGNTIYF. The CDR3 region has the DNA TGTGCCTGGAGTGCGGGGGATTTCGGAAACACCATATATTTT.

J is TRBJ2-5 and V is TRBV19; TRBD1 matches 9 bases. The junction had 5 bases not matched to a gene; V was cut back by 5 bases and J by 4 bases. CDR1 LNHDA and CDR2 SQIVND come from the germline V gene (reference sequence). This CDR3 has 14 amino acids. CDR3 DNA sequence: TGTGCCAGTAGTCACAGGGGGCGCCCAGAGACCCAGTACTTC. Protein: CASSHRGRPETQYF. Drawing the rest from reference TRBV19 and TRBJ2-5, the complete variable domain is DGGITQSPKYLFRKEGQNVTLSCEQNLNHDAMYWYRQDPGQGLRLIYYSQIVNDFQKGDIAEGYSVSREKKESFPLTVTSAQKNPTAFYLCASSHRGRPETQYFGPGTRLLVL.

CDR3 sequence (DNA): TGTGCCAGCAGCTTTGCCGGGACAGCCCTGGACAATGAGCAGTTCTTC. It is translated as CASSFAGTALDNEQFF. The chain links TRBV7-2 to TRBJ2-1, with TRBD1 matching 7 bases. Unmatched junction bases numbered 10, after V lost 3 bases and J lost 5 bases. The CDR3 is 16 residues long. Germline loops: CDR1 SGHTA, CDR2 FQGNSA.

The V call is TRBV7-2, the J call TRBJ1-6; TRBD1 aligns across 9 bases. The germline gives CDR1 SGHTA, CDR2 FQGNSA. CDR3 length equals 15 residues. Unmatched junction bases numbered 7, after V lost 4 bases and J lost 9 bases. The CDR3 spells CASSSRQGVGSPLHF. CDR3 nucleotides: TGTGCCAGCAGCTCTCGACAGGGGGTGGGTTCACCCCTCCACTTT.

The chain carries TRBV4-3 and TRBJ2-1; 7 nucleotides line up with TRBD2. The germline gives CDR1 LGHNA, CDR2 YSLEER. Trimming at V came to 0 bases and at J to 5 bases, leaving 10 bases not matched to a gene. The CDR3 length is 17 residues. The chain's CDR3 is CASSQDLRSSGDNEQFF. CDR3 DNA sequence: TGCGCCAGCAGCCAAGATTTACGGTCTAGCGGTGACAATGAGCAGTTCTTC.

V and J are TRBV6-1 and TRBJ1-1; TRBD1 might be the D (6 bases). The CDR3 is made up of 18 amino acids. The germline V gene encodes CDR1 MNHNS and CDR2 SASEGT. The ends were cut back, 4 bases at V and 1 base at J, with 22 bases in the middle. The CDR3 DNA is TGTGCCAGCAGTGTACGACAGGCTTCCGTAGCTTGGAACACTGAAGCTTTCTTT. This codes for CASSVRQASVAWNTEAFF.

This rearrangement joins TRBV29-1 to TRBJ2-3; D might be TRBD1 (6 bases). Per the germline V gene, CDR1 is SQVTM and CDR2 is ANQGSEA. The CDR3 is 12 residues long. V was trimmed by 4 bases and J by 6 bases, leaving 11 bases between them. CDR3 in DNA: TGCAGCGTTGGGGAACAGGGCGATACGCAGTATTTT. Its translation: CSVGEQGDTQYF.

The V call is TRBV7-6, the J call TRBJ1-1; D may be TRBD1 (6 bases). Trimming took off 1 base at V and 8 bases at J, with 11 bases between the two ends. The CDR3 loop spans 13 amino acids. CDR1 SGHVS and CDR2 FNYEAQ come from the germline V gene. The CDR3 loop is CASSLGGGGEAFF. The CDR3 DNA is TGTGCCAGCAGCTTAGGCGGGGGCGGGGAAGCTTTCTTT.

This sequence joins TRBV19 and TRBJ2-5; 7 nucleotides align to TRBD2. V shed 4 bases and J 5 bases; nucleotides not matched to a gene: 16. CDR3 length: 17 amino acids. Germline CDR1 is LNHDA and CDR2 is SQIVND (reference sequence). The CDR3 coding sequence is TGTGCCAGTAGTAAATCGACTAGCAGGAGTTTAGTGGAGACCCAGTACTTC. It translates to CASSKSTSRSLVETQYF.

This chain links TRBV7-2 with TRBJ2-5, with a possible D match to TRBD1 (6 bases). V dropped 4 bases and J dropped 5 bases, with 14 bases sitting between them. The length of the CDR3 is 14 residues. From germline, CDR1 is SGHTA and CDR2 FQGNSA. The chain's CDR3 is CASSYYGDTETQYF. CDR3 coding DNA: TGTGCCAGCAGCTATTATGGGGACACGGAGACCCAGTACTTC.

The chain combines TRBV4-2 with TRBJ1-4, with 11 bases identical to TRBD1. From germline, CDR1 is LGHNA and CDR2 YNFKEQ. After removal of 0 bases from V and 8 bases from J, the junction contained 5 bases not matched to a gene. The length of the CDR3 is 16 residues. The CDR3 region has the DNA TGTGCCAGCAGCCAAGAAGCGGGGACAGGGGGAGAAAAACTGTTTTTT. It yields the protein CASSQEAGTGGEKLFF.

The chain uses TRBV9 and TRBJ2-2, with D tentatively TRBD2 (5 bases). CDR1 is SGDLS, CDR2 YYNGEE, per germline. The CDR3 sequence is 15 residues long. Deletions cut 3 bases from V and 4 bases from J, with 13 bases between. CDR3 amino acids: CASSAPRTSTGELFF. The CDR3 nucleotides read TGTGCCAGCAGCGCCCCCCGGACTTCCACCGGGGAGCTGTTTTTT.

The chain has TRBV5-1 and TRBJ2-2; no reliable D call. The CDR3 has 13 amino acids. V lost 0 bases, J lost 5 bases, and 5 bases lay in between. Germline-derived CDR1 and CDR2 are SGHRS and YFSETQ. DNA for the CDR3: TGCGCCAGCAGCTTGGGACAAACCGGGGAGCTGTTTTTT. It specifies CASSLGQTGELFF.